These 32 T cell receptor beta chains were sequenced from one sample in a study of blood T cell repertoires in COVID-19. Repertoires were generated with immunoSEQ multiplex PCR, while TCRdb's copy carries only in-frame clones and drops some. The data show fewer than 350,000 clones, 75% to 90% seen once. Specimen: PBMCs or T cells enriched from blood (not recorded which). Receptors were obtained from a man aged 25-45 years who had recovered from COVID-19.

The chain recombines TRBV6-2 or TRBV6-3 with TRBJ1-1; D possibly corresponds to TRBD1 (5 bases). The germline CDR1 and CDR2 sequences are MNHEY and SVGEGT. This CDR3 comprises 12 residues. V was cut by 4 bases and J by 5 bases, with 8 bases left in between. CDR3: CASSLGDTEAFF. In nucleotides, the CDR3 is TGTGCCAGCAGTTTAGGGGATACTGAAGCTTTCTTT.

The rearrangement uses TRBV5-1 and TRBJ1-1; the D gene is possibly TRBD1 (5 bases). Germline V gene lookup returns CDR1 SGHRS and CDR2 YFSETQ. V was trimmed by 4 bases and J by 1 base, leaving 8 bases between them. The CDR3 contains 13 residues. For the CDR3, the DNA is TGCGCCAGCAGCACCGGGGGGAACACTGAAGCTTTCTTT. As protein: CASSTGGNTEAFF.

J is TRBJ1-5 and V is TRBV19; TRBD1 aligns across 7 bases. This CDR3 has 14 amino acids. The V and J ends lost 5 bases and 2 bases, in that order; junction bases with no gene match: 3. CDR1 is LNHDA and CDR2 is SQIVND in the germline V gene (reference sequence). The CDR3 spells CASSLGQGNQPQHF. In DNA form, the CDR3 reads TGTGCCAGTAGTTTAGGACAGGGCAATCAGCCCCAGCATTTT. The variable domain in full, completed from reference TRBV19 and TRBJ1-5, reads DGGITQSPKYLFRKEGQNVTLSCEQNLNHDAMYWYRQDPGQGLRLIYYSQIVNDFQKGDIAEGYSVSREKKESFPLTVTSAQKNPTAFYLCASSLGQGNQPQHFGDGTRLSIL.

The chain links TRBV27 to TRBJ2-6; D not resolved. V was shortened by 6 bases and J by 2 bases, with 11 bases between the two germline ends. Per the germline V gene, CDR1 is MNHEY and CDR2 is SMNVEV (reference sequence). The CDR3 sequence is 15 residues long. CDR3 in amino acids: CASSRVAAGANVLTF. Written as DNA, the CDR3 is TGTGCCAGCAGCCGCGTCGCCGCTGGGGCCAACGTCCTGACTTTC.

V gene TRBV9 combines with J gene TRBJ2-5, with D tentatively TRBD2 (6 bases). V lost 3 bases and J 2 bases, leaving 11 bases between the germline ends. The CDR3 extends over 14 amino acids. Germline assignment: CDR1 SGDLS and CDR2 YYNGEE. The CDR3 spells CASSGWDWQETQYF. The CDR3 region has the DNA TGTGCCAGCAGCGGATGGGACTGGCAAGAGACCCAGTACTTC.

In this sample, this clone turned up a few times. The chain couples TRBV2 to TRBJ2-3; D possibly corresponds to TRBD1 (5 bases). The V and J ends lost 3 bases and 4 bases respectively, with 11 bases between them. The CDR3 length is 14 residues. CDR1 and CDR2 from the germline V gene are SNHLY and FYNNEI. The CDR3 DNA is TGTGCCAGCAGTGACAGGGATAGGGCAGATACGCAGTATTTT. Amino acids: CASSDRDRADTQYF.

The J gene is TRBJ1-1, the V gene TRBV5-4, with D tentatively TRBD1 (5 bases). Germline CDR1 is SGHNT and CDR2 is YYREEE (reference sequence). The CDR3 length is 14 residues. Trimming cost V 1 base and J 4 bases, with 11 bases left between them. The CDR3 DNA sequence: TGTGCCAGCAGCTTGTATCAGGGCCGCACTGAAGCTTTCTTT. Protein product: CASSLYQGRTEAFF.

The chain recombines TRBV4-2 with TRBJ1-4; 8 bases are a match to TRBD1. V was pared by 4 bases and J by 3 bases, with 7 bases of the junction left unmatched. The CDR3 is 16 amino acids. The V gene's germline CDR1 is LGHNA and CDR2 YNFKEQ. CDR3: CASSPTGEAANEKLFF. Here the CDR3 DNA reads TGTGCCAGCAGCCCGACAGGGGAGGCAGCTAATGAAAAACTGTTTTTT.

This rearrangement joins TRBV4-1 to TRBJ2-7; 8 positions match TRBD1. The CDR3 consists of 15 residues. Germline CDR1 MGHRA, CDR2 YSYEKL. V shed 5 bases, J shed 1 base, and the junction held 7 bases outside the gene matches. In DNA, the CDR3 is TGCGCCAGCAGCTTTGGACAGGGATCGTCCTACGAGCAGTACTTC. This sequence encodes CASSFGQGSSYEQYF.

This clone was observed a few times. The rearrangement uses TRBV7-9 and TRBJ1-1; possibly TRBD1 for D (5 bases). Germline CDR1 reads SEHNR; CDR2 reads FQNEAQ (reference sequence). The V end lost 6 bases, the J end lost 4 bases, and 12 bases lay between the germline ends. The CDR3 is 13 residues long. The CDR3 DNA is TGTGCCAGCAGGTCGCAGGGAGGCACTGAAGCTTTCTTT. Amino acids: CASRSQGGTEAFF.

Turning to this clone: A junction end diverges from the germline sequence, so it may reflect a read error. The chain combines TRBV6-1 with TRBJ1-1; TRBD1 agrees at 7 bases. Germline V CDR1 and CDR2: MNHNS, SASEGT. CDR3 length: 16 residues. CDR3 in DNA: TGTGCCAGCAGCGAAGGGGGCTTGAAGTGGAACACTGAAGCTTTCTTT. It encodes CASSEGGLKWNTEAFF.

The CDR3 DNA reads TGCAGCGTTGGCCGGGGGGCTGAAGCTTTCTTT. It encodes CSVGRGAEAFF. This sequence joins TRBV29-1 and TRBJ1-1; a possible D gene is TRBD1 (5 bases). From germline, CDR1 is SQVTM and CDR2 ANQGSEA. The CDR3 loop spans 11 amino acids. V lost 4 bases and J 6 bases, leaving 9 bases between the germline ends.

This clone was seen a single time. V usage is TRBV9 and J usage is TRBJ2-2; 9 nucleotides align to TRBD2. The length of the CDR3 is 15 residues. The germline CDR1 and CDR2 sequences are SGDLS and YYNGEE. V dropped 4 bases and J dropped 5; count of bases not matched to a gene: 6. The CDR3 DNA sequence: TGTGCCAGCAGCCCGCGGGAGGGGGGGACCGGGGAGCTGTTTTTT. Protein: CASSPREGGTGELFF.

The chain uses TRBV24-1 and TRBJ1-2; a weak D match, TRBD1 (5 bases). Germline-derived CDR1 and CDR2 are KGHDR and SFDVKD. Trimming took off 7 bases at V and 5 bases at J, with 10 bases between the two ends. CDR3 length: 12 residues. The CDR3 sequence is CATSAGGYGYTF. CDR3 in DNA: TGTGCCACCAGCGCCGGGGGGTATGGCTACACCTTC.

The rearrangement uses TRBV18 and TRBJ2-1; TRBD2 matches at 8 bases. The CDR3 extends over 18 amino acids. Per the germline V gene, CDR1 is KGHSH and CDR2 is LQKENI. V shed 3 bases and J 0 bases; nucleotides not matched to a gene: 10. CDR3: CASSPAGGRTSSYNEQFF. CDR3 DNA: TGTGCCAGCTCACCGGCGGGGGGTCGAACGAGCTCCTACAATGAGCAGTTCTTC. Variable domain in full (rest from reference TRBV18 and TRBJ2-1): NAGVMQNPRHLVRRRGQEARLRCSPMKGHSHVYWYRQLPEEGLKFMVYLQKENIIDESGMPKERFSAEFPKEGPSILRIQQVVRGDSAAYFCASSPAGGRTSSYNEQFFGPGTRLTVL.

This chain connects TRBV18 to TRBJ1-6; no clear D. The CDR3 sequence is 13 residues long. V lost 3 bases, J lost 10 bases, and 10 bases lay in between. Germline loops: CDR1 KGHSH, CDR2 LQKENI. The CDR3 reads CASSPTDGSPLHF. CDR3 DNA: TGTGCCAGCTCACCCACCGACGGGTCACCCCTCCACTTT.

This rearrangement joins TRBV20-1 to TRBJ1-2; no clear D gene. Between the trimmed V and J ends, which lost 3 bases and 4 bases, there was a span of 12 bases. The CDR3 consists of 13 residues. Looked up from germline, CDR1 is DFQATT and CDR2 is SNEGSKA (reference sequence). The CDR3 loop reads CSASESVLYGYTF. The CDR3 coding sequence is TGCAGTGCTAGTGAATCGGTCCTCTATGGCTACACCTTC.

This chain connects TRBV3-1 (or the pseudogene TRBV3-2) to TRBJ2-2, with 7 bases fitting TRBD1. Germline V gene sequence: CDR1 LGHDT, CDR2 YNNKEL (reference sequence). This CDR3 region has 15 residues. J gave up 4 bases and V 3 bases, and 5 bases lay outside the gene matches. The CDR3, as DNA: TGTGCCAGCAGCCACTACAGGGGTGGCACCGGGGAGCTGTTTTTT. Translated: CASSHYRGGTGELFF.

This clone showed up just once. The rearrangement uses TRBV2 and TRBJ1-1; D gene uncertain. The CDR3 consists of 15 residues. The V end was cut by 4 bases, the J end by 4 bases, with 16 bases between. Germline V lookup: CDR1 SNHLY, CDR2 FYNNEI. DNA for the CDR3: TGTGCCAGCAGTGGAATGAAAATGCGGGGCACTGAAGCTTTCTTT. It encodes CASSGMKMRGTEAFF.

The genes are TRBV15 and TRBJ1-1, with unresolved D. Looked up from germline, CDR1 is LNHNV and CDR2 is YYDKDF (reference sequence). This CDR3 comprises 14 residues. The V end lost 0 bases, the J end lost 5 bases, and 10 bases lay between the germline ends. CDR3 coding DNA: TGTGCCACCAGCAGAGACCGGGGAGCGACTGAAGCTTTCTTT. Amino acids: CATSRDRGATEAFF.

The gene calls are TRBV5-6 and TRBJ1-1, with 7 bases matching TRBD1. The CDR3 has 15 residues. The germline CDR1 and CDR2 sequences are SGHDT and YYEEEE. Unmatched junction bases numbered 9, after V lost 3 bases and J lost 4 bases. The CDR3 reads CASSWFDRVVTEAFF. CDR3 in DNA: TGTGCCAGCAGCTGGTTTGACAGGGTGGTCACTGAAGCTTTCTTT.

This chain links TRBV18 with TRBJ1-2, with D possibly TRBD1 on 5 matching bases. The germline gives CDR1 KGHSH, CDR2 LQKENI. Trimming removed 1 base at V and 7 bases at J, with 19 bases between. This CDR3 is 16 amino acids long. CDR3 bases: TGTGCCAGCTCACCACAGGCCGGGGGACTGATCCGTGGCTACACCTTC. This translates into CASSPQAGGLIRGYTF.

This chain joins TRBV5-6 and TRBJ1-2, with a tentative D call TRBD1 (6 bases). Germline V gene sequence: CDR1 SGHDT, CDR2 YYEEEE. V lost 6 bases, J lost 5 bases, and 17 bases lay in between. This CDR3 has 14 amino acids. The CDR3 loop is CASINTGTHYGYTF. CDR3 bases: TGTGCCAGCATTAATACCGGGACACATTATGGCTACACCTTC.

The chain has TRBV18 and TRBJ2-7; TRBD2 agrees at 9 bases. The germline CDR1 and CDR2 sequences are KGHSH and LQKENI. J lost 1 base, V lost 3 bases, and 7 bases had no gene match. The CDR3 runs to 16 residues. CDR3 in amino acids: CASSPVKRGVSYEQYF. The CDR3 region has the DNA TGTGCCAGCTCACCTGTCAAGCGGGGGGTATCCTACGAGCAGTACTTC.

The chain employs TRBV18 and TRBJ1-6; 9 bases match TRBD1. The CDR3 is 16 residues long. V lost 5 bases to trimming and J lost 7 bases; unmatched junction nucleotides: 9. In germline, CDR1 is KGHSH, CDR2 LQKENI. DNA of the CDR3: TGTGCCAGCTCAGTCCCGGACAGGGGAGGAAATTCACCCCTCCACTTT. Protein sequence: CASSVPDRGGNSPLHF.

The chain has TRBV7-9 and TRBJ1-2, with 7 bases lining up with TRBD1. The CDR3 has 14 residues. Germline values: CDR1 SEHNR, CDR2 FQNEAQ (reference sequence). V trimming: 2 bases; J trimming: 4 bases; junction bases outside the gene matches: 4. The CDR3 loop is CASSLQQGPYGYTF. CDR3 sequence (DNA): TGTGCCAGCAGCTTACAACAGGGGCCCTATGGCTACACCTTC.

As DNA, the CDR3 is TGTGCCAGCAGTGAGAGGACAGGATACAGCTCCTACGAGCAGTACTTC. Its translation: CASSERTGYSSYEQYF. The V and J genes are TRBV6-1 and TRBJ2-7; 7 positions agree with TRBD1. Per the germline V gene, CDR1 is MNHNS and CDR2 is SASEGT. This CDR3 is 16 amino acids long. Trimming at V came to 3 bases and at J to 0 bases, leaving 8 bases not matched to a gene.

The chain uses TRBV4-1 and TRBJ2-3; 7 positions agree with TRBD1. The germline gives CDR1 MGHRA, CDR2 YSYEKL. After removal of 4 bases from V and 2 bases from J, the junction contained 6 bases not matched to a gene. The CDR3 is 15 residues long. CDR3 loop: CASSLRQGPTDTQYF. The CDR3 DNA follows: TGCGCCAGCAGCCTACGACAGGGACCCACAGATACGCAGTATTTT.

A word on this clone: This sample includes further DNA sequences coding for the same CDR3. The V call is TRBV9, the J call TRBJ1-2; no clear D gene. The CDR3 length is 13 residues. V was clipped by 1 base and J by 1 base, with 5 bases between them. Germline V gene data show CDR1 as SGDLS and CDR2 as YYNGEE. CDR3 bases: TGTGCCAGCAGCGTAACGGGTAACTATGGCTACACCTTC. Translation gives CASSVTGNYGYTF.

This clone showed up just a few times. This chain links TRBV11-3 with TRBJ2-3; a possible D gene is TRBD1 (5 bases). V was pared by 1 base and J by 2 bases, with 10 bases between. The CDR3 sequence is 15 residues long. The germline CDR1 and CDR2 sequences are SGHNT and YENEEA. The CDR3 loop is CASSLGGTTTDTQYF. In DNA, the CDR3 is TGTGCCAGCAGCTTAGGGGGCACCACCACAGATACGCAGTATTTT.

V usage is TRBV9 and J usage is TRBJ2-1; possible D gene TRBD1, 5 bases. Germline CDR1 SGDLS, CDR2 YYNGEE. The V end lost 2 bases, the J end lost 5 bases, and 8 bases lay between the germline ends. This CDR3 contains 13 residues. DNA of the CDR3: TGTGCCAGCAGCGTCGACAGTAACAATGAGCAGTTCTTC. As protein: CASSVDSNNEQFF.

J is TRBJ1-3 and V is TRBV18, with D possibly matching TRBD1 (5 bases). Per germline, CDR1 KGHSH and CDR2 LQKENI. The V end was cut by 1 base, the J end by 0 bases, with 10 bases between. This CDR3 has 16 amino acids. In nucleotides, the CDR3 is TGTGCCAGCTCACCACGGGGCGGAAGCTCTGGAAACACCATATATTTT. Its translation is CASSPRGGSSGNTIYF. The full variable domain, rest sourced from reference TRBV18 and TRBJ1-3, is NAGVMQNPRHLVRRRGQEARLRCSPMKGHSHVYWYRQLPEEGLKFMVYLQKENIIDESGMPKERFSAEFPKEGPSILRIQQVVRGDSAAYFCASSPRGGSSGNTIYFGEGSWLTVV.